This T cell receptor (beta chain) emerged from a study of blood T cell repertoires in COVID-19. In the authors' workflow: Cell counts per sample came from amplifying reference gene primers. Libraries were prepared by immunoSEQ multiplex PCR; TCRdb keeps only in-frame clonotypes and omits some of them. The V and J calls and clone size are taken from that table; D and trimming were inferred from the DNA. This table holds around 46,000 clones, 65% to 85% found once. This CDR3 comprises 13 residues. Trimming shortened V by 5 bases and J by 1 base, and 8 bases separated the two germline ends. CDR1 and CDR2 (germline): MNHEY, SVGAGI.

The TCR comes from a man in his sixties or seventies with acute or convalescent COVID-19. This chain uses TRBV6-5 with TRBJ1-1; D gene ambiguous. Sequenced sample: peripheral blood. Here the CDR3 DNA reads TGTGCCAGCAGTCCGGTCCGGAACACTGAAGCTTTCTTT. As protein: CASSPVRNTEAFF.